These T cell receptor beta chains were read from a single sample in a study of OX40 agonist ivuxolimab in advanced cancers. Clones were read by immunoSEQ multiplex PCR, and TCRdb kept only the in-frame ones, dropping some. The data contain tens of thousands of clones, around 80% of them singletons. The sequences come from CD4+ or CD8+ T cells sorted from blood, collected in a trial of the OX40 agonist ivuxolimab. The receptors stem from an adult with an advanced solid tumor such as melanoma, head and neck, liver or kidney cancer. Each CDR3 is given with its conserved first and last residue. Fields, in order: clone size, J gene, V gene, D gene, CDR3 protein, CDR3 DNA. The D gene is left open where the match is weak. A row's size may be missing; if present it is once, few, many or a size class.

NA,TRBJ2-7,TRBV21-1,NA,CASQPHRTGRYEQYF,TGTGCCAGCCAACCCCATCGGACAGGGCGCTACGAGCAGTACTTC
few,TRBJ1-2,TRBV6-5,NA,CASSFTSGPANYGYTF,TGTGCCAGCAGTTTCACCTCGGGGCCGGCGAACTATGGCTACACCTTC
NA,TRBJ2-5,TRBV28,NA,CASRPSGFQETQYF,TGTGCCAGCAGGCCCAGCGGGTTTCAAGAGACCCAGTACTTC
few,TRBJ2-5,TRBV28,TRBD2,CASSLWTSGGETQYF,TGTGCCAGCAGTTTATGGACTAGCGGGGGAGAGACCCAGTACTTC
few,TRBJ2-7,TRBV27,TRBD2,CASSPTSTSGGSKQYF,TGTGCCAGCAGTCCCACCTCGACTAGCGGAGGTAGCAAGCAGTACTTC
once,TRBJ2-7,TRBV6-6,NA,CASSFSWQPLYEQYF,TGTGCCAGCAGCTTCTCGTGGCAGCCATTATACGAGCAGTACTTC
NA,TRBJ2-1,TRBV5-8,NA,CASMRGASSYNEQFF,TGTGCCAGCATGAGGGGGGCAAGCTCCTACAATGAGCAGTTCTTC
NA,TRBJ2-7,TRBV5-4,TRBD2,CASSPKGIAGSYEQYF,TGTGCCAGCAGCCCAAAAGGGATAGCGGGAAGTTACGAGCAGTACTTC
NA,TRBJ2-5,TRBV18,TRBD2,CASSLSGGGHETQYF,TGTGCCAGCTCACTATCCGGCGGGGGGCATGAGACCCAGTACTTC
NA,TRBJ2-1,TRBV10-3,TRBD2,CAINSAGGKNEQFF,TGTGCCATCAATTCGGCGGGGGGGAAGAATGAGCAGTTCTTC
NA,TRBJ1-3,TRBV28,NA,CASSLPTSGNTIYF,TGTGCCAGCAGTTTACCCACCTCTGGAAACACCATATATTTT
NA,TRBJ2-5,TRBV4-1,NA,CASSQDGGTWGTQYF,TGCGCCAGCAGCCAAGATGGTGGCACATGGGGGACCCAGTACTTC
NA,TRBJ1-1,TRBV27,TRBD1,CASSLYAPGQPRKAEAFF,TGTGCCAGCAGTTTATACGCCCCGGGACAGCCCCGAAAAGCTGAAGCTTTCTTT
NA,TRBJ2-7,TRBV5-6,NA,CASSFLEGDEQYF,TGTGCCAGCAGCTTTCTAGAAGGGGACGAGCAGTACTTC
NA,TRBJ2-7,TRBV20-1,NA,CSASIDYEQYF,TGCAGTGCTAGTATCGACTACGAGCAGTACTTC
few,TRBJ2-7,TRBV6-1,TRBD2,CASRRGLAGVREQYF,TGTGCCAGCAGGCGGGGACTAGCAGGGGTCCGCGAGCAGTACTTC